This entry lists 21 T cell receptor beta chains sequenced from one sample in a study of blood T cell repertoires in COVID-19. Measured with immunoSEQ multiplex PCR; TCRdb has only the in-frame clones, and not every one. The sample has around 500,000 clones, approximately 90% seen once. The sequencing input was PBMCs or T cells enriched from blood (not recorded which). Receptor source: a woman in her forties who had recovered from COVID-19.

The genes are TRBV6-5 and TRBJ2-7; 8 bases are shared with TRBD2. There are 13 residues in the CDR3. Germline V gives CDR1 MNHEY, CDR2 SVGAGI. With V trimmed by 5 bases and J by 7 bases, 7 bases remained unmatched. In DNA form, the CDR3 reads TGTGCCAGCAGTCCCGGGACTAGGGTTGAGCAGTACTTC. It specifies CASSPGTRVEQYF.

The gene calls are TRBV11-2 and TRBJ1-5, with D hard to call. Germline lookup yields CDR1 SGHAT and CDR2 FQNNGV. This CDR3 region has 13 residues. V lost 4 bases to trimming and J lost 5 bases, with 9 bases between them. The CDR3 region has the DNA TGTGCCAGCAGCTCATCGATAGATCAGCCCCAGCATTTT. This translates into CASSSSIDQPQHF.

The chain has TRBV20-1 and TRBJ1-2, with 10 bases lining up with TRBD1. The CDR3 covers 14 residues. J lost 3 bases, V lost 3 bases, and 4 bases had no gene match. The germline gives CDR1 DFQATT, CDR2 SNEGSKA (reference sequence). The CDR3 DNA reads TGCAGTGCTAGTCCCGGGACAGGGGACTATGGCTACACCTTC. This gives the protein CSASPGTGDYGYTF.

The chain is built from TRBV20-1 and TRBJ2-7; possible D gene TRBD2, 7 bases. The CDR3 consists of 17 residues. Germline assignment: CDR1 DFQATT and CDR2 SNEGSKA (reference sequence). Trimming removed 3 bases at V and 1 base at J, with 22 bases between. The CDR3 region has the DNA TGCAGTGCTAGTCCCTCTAGCGGCAGGGGTAGGTCCTACGAGCAGTACTTC. It translates to CSASPSSGRGRSYEQYF.

This rearrangement joins TRBV7-9 to TRBJ1-5, with 7 bases lining up with TRBD1. The germline gives CDR1 SEHNR, CDR2 FQNEAQ (reference sequence). The V and J ends lost 5 bases and 6 bases, in that order; junction bases with no gene match: 13. The CDR3 has 16 residues. The CDR3 DNA reads as TGTGCCAGCAGCCCCCATGGGGCAGGGGGGTTTCAGCCCCAGCATTTT. It is translated as CASSPHGAGGFQPQHF.

V gene TRBV6-2 or TRBV6-3 combines with J gene TRBJ1-1; D unclear. The length of the CDR3 is 16 residues. V gave up 6 bases and J gave up 1 base, with 18 bases separating them. Germline values: CDR1 MNHEY, CDR2 SVGEGT. Here the CDR3 reads CASSRAGGSRNTEAFF. Written as DNA, the CDR3 is TGTGCCAGCAGCCGAGCCGGAGGGTCGAGGAACACTGAAGCTTTCTTT.

The V and J genes are TRBV27 and TRBJ1-1; D may be TRBD1 (5 bases). The V and J ends lost 4 bases and 0 bases respectively, with 15 bases between them. The CDR3 has 16 residues. Per germline, CDR1 MNHEY and CDR2 SMNVEV (reference sequence). DNA for the CDR3: TGTGCCAGCAGTTCACGGGCGGGGCGGATGAACACTGAAGCTTTCTTT. Translated, it gives CASSSRAGRMNTEAFF.

The chain couples TRBV6-5 to TRBJ2-7; D gene unclear. V lost 5 bases, J lost 6 bases, and 20 bases lay in between. The CDR3 runs 15 residues. Germline CDR1 reads MNHEY; CDR2 reads SVGAGI. CDR3 region: CASSPLTVHHPEQYF. DNA for the CDR3: TGTGCCAGCAGTCCTCTTACTGTCCACCACCCCGAGCAGTACTTC.

The chain has TRBV11-2 and TRBJ1-3; D call uncertain. This CDR3 has 13 amino acids. The V gene's germline CDR1 is SGHAT and CDR2 FQNNGV. With 1 base removed from V and 4 bases from J, the gap between germline ends came to 5 bases. CDR3 coding DNA: TGTGCCAGCAGCTTAGCAGGAGGAAACACCATATATTTT. It translates to CASSLAGGNTIYF. The full variable domain, with the rest looked up from reference TRBV11-2 and TRBJ1-3, is EAGVAQSPRYKIIEKRQSVAFWCNPISGHATLYWYQQILGQGPKLLIQFQNNGVVDDSQLPKDRFSAERLKGVDSTLKIQPAKLEDSAVYLCASSLAGGNTIYFGEGSWLTVV.

In its sample, this clone was seen a few times. This chain connects TRBV5-6 to TRBJ1-5, with 9 bases that match TRBD1. Per germline, CDR1 SGHDT and CDR2 YYEEEE. The CDR3 has 15 amino acids. V was pared by 6 bases and J by 5 bases, with 9 bases of the junction left unmatched. The CDR3 DNA reads TGTGCCAGCACACGTGGGACAGGGAGAGATCAGCCCCAGCATTTT. Protein sequence: CASTRGTGRDQPQHF.

This chain uses TRBV7-2 with TRBJ2-7, with a weak D call TRBD2 (5 bases). This CDR3 is 15 amino acids long. The V gene lost 5 bases and the J gene lost 1 base, with 15 bases spanning the gap. The germline V gene encodes CDR1 SGHTA and CDR2 FQGNSA. The CDR3 loop is CASSVFSGWSYEQYF. DNA of the CDR3: TGTGCCAGCAGCGTGTTCTCGGGGTGGTCCTACGAGCAGTACTTC. The variable domain in full, with the rest retrieved from reference TRBV7-2 and TRBJ2-7, is GAGVSQSPSNKVTEKGKDVELRCDPISGHTALYWYRQSLGQGLEFLIYFQGNSAPDKSGLPSDRFSAERTGGSVSTLTIQRTQQEDSAVYLCASSVFSGWSYEQYFGPGTRLTVT.

The chain combines TRBV2 with TRBJ2-1; 12 nucleotides line up with TRBD2. The germline V gene has CDR1 SNHLY and CDR2 FYNNEI. This CDR3 contains 15 residues. Trimming removed 5 bases from V and 5 bases from J; junction bases left unmatched: 4. The CDR3 loop reads CASSRASGRDNEQFF. The CDR3, as DNA: TGTGCCAGCAGTAGGGCTAGCGGGAGGGACAATGAGCAGTTCTTC.

This clone is a singleton in its sample. The DNA of the CDR3 is TGCGCCAGCAGCCAAGCATCGGCGGGCAAAGAGACCCAGTACTTC. Its translation: CASSQASAGKETQYF. The V gene is TRBV4-1, the J gene TRBJ2-5, with D possibly being TRBD2 (5 bases). CDR1 and CDR2 from the germline V gene are MGHRA and YSYEKL. V was shortened by 1 base and J by 3 bases, with 12 bases between the two germline ends. The CDR3 consists of 15 residues.

The rearrangement uses TRBV6-5 and TRBJ2-6; D is perhaps TRBD2 (5 bases). V lost 6 bases and J 4 bases, leaving 13 bases between the germline ends. Looked up from germline, CDR1 is MNHEY and CDR2 is SVGAGI. The CDR3 length is 15 residues. CDR3 amino acids: CASSPRGSGANVLTF. CDR3 nucleotides: TGTGCCAGCAGCCCCCGAGGGTCCGGGGCCAACGTCCTGACTTTC.

This chain links TRBV5-6 with TRBJ2-5; 8 bases align to TRBD1. The CDR3 consists of 16 residues. V was pared by 1 base and J by 4 bases, with 9 bases of the junction left unmatched. Per germline, CDR1 SGHDT and CDR2 YYEEEE. The CDR3: CASSLSLRGLGETQYF. The CDR3 region has the DNA TGTGCCAGCAGCTTGAGTCTCAGGGGGCTTGGAGAGACCCAGTACTTC. Filled out from reference TRBV5-6 and TRBJ2-5, the complete variable domain reads DAGVTQSPTHLIKTRGQQVTLRCSPKSGHDTVSWYQQALGQGPQFIFQYYEEEERQRGNFPDRFSGHQFPNYSSELNVNALLLGDSALYLCASSLSLRGLGETQYFGPGTRLLVL.

The gene calls are TRBV4-3 and TRBJ2-3; 12 nucleotides align to TRBD2. The trim removed 0 bases at V and 4 bases at J, leaving 5 bases unmatched. The CDR3 length is 17 residues. CDR1 is LGHNA and CDR2 is YSLEER in the germline V gene. This chain's CDR3 is CASSQDRLAGGADTQYF. CDR3 nucleotide sequence: TGCGCCAGCAGCCAAGATCGGCTAGCGGGAGGGGCAGATACGCAGTATTTT.

This chain's CDR3 is CASSVVAGEGEQYF. The CDR3 nucleotides are TGTGCCAGCAGCGTAGTCGCGGGAGAGGGAGAGCAGTACTTC. This rearrangement joins TRBV9 to TRBJ2-7; 7 bases match TRBD2. The CDR3 is made up of 14 amino acids. After removal of 0 bases from V and 7 bases from J, the junction contained 7 bases not matched to a gene. Germline values: CDR1 SGDLS, CDR2 YYNGEE. Variable domain in full (rest from reference TRBV9 and TRBJ2-7): DSGVTQTPKHLITATGQRVTLRCSPRSGDLSVYWYQQSLDQGLQFLIQYYNGEERAKGNILERFSAQQFPDLHSELNLSSLELGDSALYFCASSVVAGEGEQYFGPGTRLTVT.

The chain is built from TRBV7-2 and TRBJ2-1, with a possible D match to TRBD2 (6 bases). V gave up 4 bases and J gave up 7 bases, with 17 bases separating them. The CDR3 spans 15 residues. Germline V lookup: CDR1 SGHTA, CDR2 FQGNSA. The CDR3 DNA sequence: TGTGCCAGCAGCTCTAGGAGGGCCGGTTATAATGAGCAGTTCTTC. Amino acids: CASSSRRAGYNEQFF.

The V gene is TRBV12-3 or TRBV12-4, the J gene TRBJ2-7; D is ambiguous. V was cut by 6 bases and J by 4 bases, with 13 bases left in between. The length of the CDR3 is 13 residues. The CDR3 DNA reads TGTGCCAGCAGCCCCTTCCCCCTGTACGAGCAGTACTTC. Translation gives CASSPFPLYEQYF.

The CDR3 loop reads CASSPARGGSYEQYF. CDR3 nucleotides: TGTGCCAGCAGCCCGGCTCGCGGGGGGTCCTACGAGCAGTACTTC. The chain employs TRBV5-4 and TRBJ2-7; 8 bases agree with TRBD2. The CDR3 is 15 amino acids. CDR1 is SGHNT and CDR2 is YYREEE in the germline V gene (reference sequence). Germline trimming cut 4 bases from V and 1 base from J; bases unmatched to any gene: 7.

V is TRBV21-1 and J is TRBJ1-1; TRBD1, the table's D call, lacks a check against the DNA. TRBV21-1 is described as a pseudogene. The CDR3 loop spans 18 amino acids. CDR3 protein: CASSKAKDNPQRNTEAFF. DNA for the CDR3: TGTGCCAGCAGCAAAGCGAAGGACAATCCTCAAAGGAACACTGAAGCTTTCTTT.